This T cell receptor (beta chain) was profiled in a study of blood T cell repertoires in COVID-19. Study summary: PBMCs, B-cell-depleted T cells, or T cells provided the cDNA or gDNA that made up the material.

The method was immunoSEQ multiplex PCR; TCRdb's version includes in-frame clones alone and lacks a portion of them. This table has under 35,000 clones, roughly 90% appearing once. Trimming cost V 7 bases and J 10 bases; bases outside gene matches: 9. The CDR3 is 13 residues long. Germline V gene lookup returns CDR1 DFQATT and CDR2 SNEGSKA (reference sequence). The sample consisted of peripheral blood. The chain employs TRBV20-1 and TRBJ2-1; 11 bases map to TRBD2. The source is a human donor in a cohort sampled during active COVID-19. The CDR3 protein is CSVSRLAGWEQFF. In DNA, the CDR3 is TGCAGTGTTAGTAGACTAGCGGGGTGGGAGCAGTTCTTC.